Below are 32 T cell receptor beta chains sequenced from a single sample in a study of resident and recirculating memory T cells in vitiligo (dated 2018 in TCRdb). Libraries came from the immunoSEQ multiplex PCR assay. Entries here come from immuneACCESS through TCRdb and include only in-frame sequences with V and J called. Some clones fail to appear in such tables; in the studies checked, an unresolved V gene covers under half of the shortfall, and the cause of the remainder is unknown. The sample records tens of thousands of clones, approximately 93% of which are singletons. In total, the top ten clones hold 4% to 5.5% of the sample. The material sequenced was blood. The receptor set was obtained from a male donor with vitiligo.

The CDR3 sequence: CSVDRSNTEAFF. As DNA, the CDR3 is TGCAGCGTTGACAGGTCAAACACTGAAGCTTTCTTT. The gene calls are TRBV29-1 and TRBJ1-1; no firm D call. The CDR3 consists of 12 residues. The V end was cut by 3 bases, the J end by 2 bases, with 7 bases between. Germline V gene data show CDR1 as SQVTM and CDR2 as ANQGSEA. The variable domain in full, with the rest retrieved from reference TRBV29-1 and TRBJ1-1, is SAVISQKPSRDICQRGTSLTIQCQVDSQVTMMFWYRQQPGQSLTLIATANQGSEATYESGFVIDKFPISRPNLTFSTLTVSNMSPEDSSIYLCSVDRSNTEAFFGQGTRLTVV.

The CDR3 nucleotides are TGTGCCAGCAGGTCCGACATCTACGAGCAGTACTTC. Protein product: CASRSDIYEQYF. The chain carries TRBV6-5 and TRBJ2-7; D is undetermined. With 6 bases removed from V and 3 bases from J, the gap between germline ends came to 9 bases. Germline V gives CDR1 MNHEY, CDR2 SVGAGI. The CDR3 runs to 12 residues.

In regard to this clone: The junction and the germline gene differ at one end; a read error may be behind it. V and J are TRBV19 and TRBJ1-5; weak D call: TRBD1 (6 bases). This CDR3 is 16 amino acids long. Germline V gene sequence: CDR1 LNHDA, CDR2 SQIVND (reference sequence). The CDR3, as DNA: TGTGCCAGTAGTTTAGACAGGTTCTCCAGCAATCAGCCCCAGCATTTT. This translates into CASSLDRFSSNQPQHF.

In DNA, the CDR3 is TGTGCCAGCAGTTCCAACAGGGGTGAGCAGTTCTTC. Its protein product is CASSSNRGEQFF. The gene calls are TRBV27 and TRBJ2-1; 7 nucleotides match TRBD1. There are 12 residues in the CDR3. Germline values: CDR1 MNHEY, CDR2 SMNVEV (reference sequence). The V and J ends lost 4 bases and 9 bases, in that order; junction bases with no gene match: 3.

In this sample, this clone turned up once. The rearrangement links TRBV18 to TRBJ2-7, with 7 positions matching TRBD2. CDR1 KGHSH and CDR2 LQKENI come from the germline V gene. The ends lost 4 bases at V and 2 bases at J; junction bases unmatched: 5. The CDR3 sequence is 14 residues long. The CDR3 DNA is TGTGCCAGCTCACTGGCTAGCGGACCCTACGAGCAGTACTTC. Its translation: CASSLASGPYEQYF.

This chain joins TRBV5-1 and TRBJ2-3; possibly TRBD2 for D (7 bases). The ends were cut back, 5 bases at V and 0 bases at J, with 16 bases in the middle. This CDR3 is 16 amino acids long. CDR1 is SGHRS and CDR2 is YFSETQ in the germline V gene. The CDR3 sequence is CASSQGTITSTDTQYF. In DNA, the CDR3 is TGCGCCAGCAGTCAGGGGACTATTACTAGCACAGATACGCAGTATTTT.

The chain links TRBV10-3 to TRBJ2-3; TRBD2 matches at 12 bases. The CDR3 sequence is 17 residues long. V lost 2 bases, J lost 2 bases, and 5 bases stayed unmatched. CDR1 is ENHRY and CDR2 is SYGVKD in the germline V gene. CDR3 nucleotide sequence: TGTGCCATCAGTGAGCCTGGACTAGCGGGGTACACAGATACGCAGTATTTT. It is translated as CAISEPGLAGYTDTQYF.

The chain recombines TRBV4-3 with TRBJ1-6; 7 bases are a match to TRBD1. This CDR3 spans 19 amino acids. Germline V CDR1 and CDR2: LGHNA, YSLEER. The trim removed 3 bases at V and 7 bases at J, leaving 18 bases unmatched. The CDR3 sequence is CASSQEGVLRGRGNSPLHF. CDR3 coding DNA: TGCGCCAGCAGCCAGGAGGGGGTTTTGAGGGGCAGGGGGAATTCACCCCTCCACTTT.

CDR3 residues: CASSLGGGRGTEAFF. Here the CDR3 DNA reads TGTGCCAGCAGCTTAGGAGGGGGCCGCGGGACTGAAGCTTTCTTT. The chain combines TRBV7-2 with TRBJ1-1; 7 bases agree with TRBD1. Per the germline V gene, CDR1 is SGHTA and CDR2 is FQGNSA. The trim removed 1 base at V and 5 bases at J, leaving 7 bases unmatched. The CDR3 contains 15 residues. Full variable domain (outside the CDR3, taken from reference TRBV7-2 and TRBJ1-1): GAGVSQSPSNKVTEKGKDVELRCDPISGHTALYWYRQSLGQGLEFLIYFQGNSAPDKSGLPSDRFSAERTGGSVSTLTIQRTQQEDSAVYLCASSLGGGRGTEAFFGQGTRLTVV.

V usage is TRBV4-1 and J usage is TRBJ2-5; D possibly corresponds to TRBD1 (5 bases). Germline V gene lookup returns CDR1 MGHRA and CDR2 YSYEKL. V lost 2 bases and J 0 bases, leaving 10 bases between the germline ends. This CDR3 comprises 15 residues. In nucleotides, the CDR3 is TGCGCCAGCAGCCAAAGGACATCGGACCAAGAGACCCAGTACTTC. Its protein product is CASSQRTSDQETQYF.

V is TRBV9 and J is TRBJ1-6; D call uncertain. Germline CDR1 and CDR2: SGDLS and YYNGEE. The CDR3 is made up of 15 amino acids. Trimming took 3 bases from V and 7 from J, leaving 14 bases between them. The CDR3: CASSGPGARNSPLHF. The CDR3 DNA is TGTGCCAGCAGCGGCCCAGGCGCCAGGAATTCACCCCTCCACTTT.

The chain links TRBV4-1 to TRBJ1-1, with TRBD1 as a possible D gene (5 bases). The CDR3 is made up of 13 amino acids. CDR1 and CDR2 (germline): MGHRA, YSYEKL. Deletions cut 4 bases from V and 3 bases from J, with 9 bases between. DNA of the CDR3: TGCGCCAGCAGCCTCCGCAGGGACACTGAAGCTTTCTTT. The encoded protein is CASSLRRDTEAFF.

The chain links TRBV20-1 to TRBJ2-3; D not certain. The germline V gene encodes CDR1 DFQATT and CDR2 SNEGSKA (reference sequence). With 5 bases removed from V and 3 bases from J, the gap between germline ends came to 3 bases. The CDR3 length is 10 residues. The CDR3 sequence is CSASTDTQYF. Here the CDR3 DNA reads TGCAGTGCTTCGACAGATACGCAGTATTTT.

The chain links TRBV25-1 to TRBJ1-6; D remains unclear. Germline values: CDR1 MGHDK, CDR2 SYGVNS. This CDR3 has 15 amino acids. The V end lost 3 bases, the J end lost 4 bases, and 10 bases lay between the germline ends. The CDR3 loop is CASSDRVGYNSPLHF. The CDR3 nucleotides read TGTGCCAGCAGTGATCGAGTCGGTTATAATTCACCCCTCCACTTT.

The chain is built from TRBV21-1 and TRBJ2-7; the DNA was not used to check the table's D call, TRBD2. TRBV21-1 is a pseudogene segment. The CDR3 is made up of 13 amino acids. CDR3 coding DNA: TGTGCCAGCAGCAGGCGGGGGGCCCACGAGCAGTACTTC. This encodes CASSRRGAHEQYF.

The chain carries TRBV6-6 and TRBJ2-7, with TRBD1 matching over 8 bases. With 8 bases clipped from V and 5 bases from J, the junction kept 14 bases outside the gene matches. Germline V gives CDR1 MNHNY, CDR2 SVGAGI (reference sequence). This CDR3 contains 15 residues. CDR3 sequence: CASWGRGQIGNEQYF. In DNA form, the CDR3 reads TGTGCCAGCTGGGGCAGGGGGCAAATAGGCAACGAGCAGTACTTC.

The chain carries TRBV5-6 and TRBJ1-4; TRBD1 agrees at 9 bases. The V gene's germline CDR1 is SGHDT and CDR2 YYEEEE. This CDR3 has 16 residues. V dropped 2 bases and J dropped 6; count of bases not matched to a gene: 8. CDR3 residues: CASSFRKWDRDEKLFF. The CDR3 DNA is TGTGCCAGCAGCTTCAGGAAGTGGGACAGGGATGAAAAACTGTTTTTT.

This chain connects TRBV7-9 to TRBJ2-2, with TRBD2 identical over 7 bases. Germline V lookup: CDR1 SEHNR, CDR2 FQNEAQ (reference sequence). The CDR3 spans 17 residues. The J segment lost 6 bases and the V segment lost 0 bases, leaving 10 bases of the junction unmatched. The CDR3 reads CASSLAIPRGDPGELFF. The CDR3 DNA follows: TGTGCCAGCAGCTTAGCCATTCCCCGGGGGGACCCCGGGGAGCTGTTTTTT.

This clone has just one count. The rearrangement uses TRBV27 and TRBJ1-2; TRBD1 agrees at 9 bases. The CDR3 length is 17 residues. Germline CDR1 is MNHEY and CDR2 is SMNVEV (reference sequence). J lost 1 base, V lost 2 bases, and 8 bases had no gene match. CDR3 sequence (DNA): TGTGCCAGCAGTTTAATCTCCACAGGGGGCATTAACTATGGCTACACCTTC. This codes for CASSLISTGGINYGYTF.

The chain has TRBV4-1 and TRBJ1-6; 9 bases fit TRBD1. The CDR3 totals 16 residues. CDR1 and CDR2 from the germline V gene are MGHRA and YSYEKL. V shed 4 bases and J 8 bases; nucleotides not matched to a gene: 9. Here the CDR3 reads CASSRGQGILHSPLHF. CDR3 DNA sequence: TGCGCCAGCAGCCGGGGACAGGGAATTCTTCATTCACCCCTCCACTTT.

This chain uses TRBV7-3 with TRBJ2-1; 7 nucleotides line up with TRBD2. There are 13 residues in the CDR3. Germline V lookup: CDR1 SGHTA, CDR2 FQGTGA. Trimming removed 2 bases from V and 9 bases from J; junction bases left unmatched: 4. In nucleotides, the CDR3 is TGTGCCAGCAGCTTATTGACTAGCAGTGAGCAGTTCTTC. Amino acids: CASSLLTSSEQFF.

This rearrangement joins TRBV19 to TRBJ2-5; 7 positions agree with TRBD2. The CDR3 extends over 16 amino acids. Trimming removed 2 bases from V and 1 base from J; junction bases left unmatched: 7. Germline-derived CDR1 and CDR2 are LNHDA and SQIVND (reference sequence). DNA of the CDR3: TGTGCCAGTAGTATAAAGGGGAGGGCGGTCCAAGAGACCCAGTACTTC. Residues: CASSIKGRAVQETQYF.

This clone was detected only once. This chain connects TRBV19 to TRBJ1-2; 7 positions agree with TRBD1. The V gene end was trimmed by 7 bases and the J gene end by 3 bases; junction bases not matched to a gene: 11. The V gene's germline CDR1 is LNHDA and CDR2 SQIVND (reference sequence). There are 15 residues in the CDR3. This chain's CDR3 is CASNSQGFVDYGYTF. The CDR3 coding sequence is TGTGCCAGTAACTCACAGGGGTTCGTTGACTATGGCTACACCTTC.

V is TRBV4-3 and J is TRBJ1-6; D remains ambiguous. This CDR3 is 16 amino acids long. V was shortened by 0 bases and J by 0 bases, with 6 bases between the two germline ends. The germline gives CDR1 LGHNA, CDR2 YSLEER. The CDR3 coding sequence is TGCGCCAGCAGCCAAGATCTTAGCTCCTATAATTCACCCCTCCACTTT. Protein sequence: CASSQDLSSYNSPLHF.

The CDR3 coding sequence is TGTGCCAGCAGCCCAGGGGGACCAGGTGAAAAACTGTTTTTT. Translating it yields CASSPGGPGEKLFF. The chain combines TRBV28 with TRBJ1-4; 7 bases line up with TRBD1. The J segment lost 7 bases and the V segment lost 6 bases, leaving 8 bases of the junction unmatched. Germline V gives CDR1 MDHEN, CDR2 SYDVKM. The CDR3 spans 14 residues.

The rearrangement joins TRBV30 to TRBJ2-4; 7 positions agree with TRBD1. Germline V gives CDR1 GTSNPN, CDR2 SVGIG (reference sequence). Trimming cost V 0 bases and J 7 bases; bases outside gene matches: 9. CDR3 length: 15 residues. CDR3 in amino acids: CAWSVPTGVANIQYF. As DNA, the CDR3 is TGTGCCTGGAGTGTACCCACAGGGGTTGCGAACATTCAGTACTTC.

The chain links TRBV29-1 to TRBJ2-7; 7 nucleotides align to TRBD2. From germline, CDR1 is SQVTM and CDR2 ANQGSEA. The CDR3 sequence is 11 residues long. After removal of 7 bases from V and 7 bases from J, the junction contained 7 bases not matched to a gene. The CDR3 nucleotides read TGCAGCGCCTCGGCGGGAGTGGAGCAGTACTTC. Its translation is CSASAGVEQYF.

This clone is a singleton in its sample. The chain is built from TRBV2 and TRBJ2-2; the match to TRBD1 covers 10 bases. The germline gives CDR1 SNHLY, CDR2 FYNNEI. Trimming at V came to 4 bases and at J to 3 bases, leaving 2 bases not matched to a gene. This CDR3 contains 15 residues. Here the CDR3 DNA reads TGTGCCAGCAGTGGACAGGGGGCTTACACCGGGGAGCTGTTTTTT. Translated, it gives CASSGQGAYTGELFF.

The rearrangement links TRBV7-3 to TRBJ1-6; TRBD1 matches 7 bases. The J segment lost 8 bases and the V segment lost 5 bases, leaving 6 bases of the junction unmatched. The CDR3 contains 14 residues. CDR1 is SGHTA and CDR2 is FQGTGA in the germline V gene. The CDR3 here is CASSPTGDDSPLHF. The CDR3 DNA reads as TGTGCCAGCAGCCCCACAGGGGATGATTCACCCCTCCACTTT. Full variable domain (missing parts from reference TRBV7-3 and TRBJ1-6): GAGVSQTPSNKVTEKGKYVELRCDPISGHTALYWYRQSLGQGPEFLIYFQGTGAADDSGLPNDRFFAVRPEGSVSTLKIQRTERGDSAVYLCASSPTGDDSPLHFGNGTRLTVT.

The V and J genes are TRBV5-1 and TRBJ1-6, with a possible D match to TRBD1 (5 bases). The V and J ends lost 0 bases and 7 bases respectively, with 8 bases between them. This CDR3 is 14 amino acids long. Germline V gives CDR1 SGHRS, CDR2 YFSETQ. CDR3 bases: TGCGCCAGCAGCTTGGGTGACAGAAATTCACCCCTCCACTTT. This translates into CASSLGDRNSPLHF.

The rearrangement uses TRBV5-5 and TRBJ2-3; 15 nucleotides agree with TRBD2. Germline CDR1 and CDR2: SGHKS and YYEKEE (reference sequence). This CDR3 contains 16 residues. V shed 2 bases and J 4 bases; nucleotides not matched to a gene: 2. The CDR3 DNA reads TGTGCCAGCAGCTTTTGGACTAGCGGGGGGGCAGATACGCAGTATTTT. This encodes CASSFWTSGGADTQYF.

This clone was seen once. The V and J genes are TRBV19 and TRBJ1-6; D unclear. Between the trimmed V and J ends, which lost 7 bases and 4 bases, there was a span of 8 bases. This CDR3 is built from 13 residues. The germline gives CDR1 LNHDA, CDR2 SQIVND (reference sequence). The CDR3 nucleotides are TGTGCCAGTACTATCACTTATAATTCACCCCTCCACTTT. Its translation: CASTITYNSPLHF.